This T cell receptor beta chain was captured in a study of patients and donors after allogeneic stem cell transplantation. MiXCR, run by TCRdb on the RT-PCR reads, gives a single entry per CDR3 protein. In the table there are approximately 220,000 distinct CDR3 sequences, around 40% of which are singletons. The source is a human donor who was either an allogeneic HSCT recipient or a stem cell or donor lymphocyte infusion donor (not recorded which). It is not recorded whose cells these are; they may come from a transplant donor. Sequences were obtained from blood, either unsorted or a sorted T cell fraction (not recorded which).

In DNA form, the CDR3 reads TGTGCCAGCAGCTCACTAGAACGGGGGGAAGAGACCCAGTACTTC. The encoded protein is CASSSLERGEETQYF. The chain uses TRBV7-8 and TRBJ2-5; 7 bases fit TRBD2. Germline trimming cut 4 bases from V and 3 bases from J; bases unmatched to any gene: 8. The germline V gene has CDR1 SGHVS and CDR2 FQNEAQ. The CDR3 spans 15 residues.